This entry lists 7 T cell receptor beta chains sequenced from one sample in a study of graft-versus-host responses after intestinal transplantation. Here immunoSEQ multiplex PCR was the method, and the copy in TCRdb shows in-frame clones only, minus some. The sample includes about 120,000 clones, approximately 92% of them seen just once. Antigens for these TCRs are unknown. Here the sequenced sample was unstimulated CD4+ T cells sorted from spleen or lymph node cells, taken before intestinal transplant. Receptors were obtained from a human donor who received an intestinal transplant.

The rearrangement uses TRBV7-2 and TRBJ2-4; D gene unclear. The CDR3 is 12 amino acids. CDR1 and CDR2 (germline): SGHTA, FQGNSA. Deletions cut 3 bases from V and 7 bases from J, with 7 bases between. The CDR3 loop reads CASSFIRNIQYF. The CDR3, as DNA: TGTGCCAGCAGCTTTATCCGGAACATTCAGTACTTC.

V and J are TRBV10-1 and TRBJ2-7; the match to TRBD2 covers 13 bases. The CDR3 loop spans 14 amino acids. With 4 bases clipped from V and 7 bases from J, the junction kept 4 bases outside the gene matches. CDR1 is WNHNN, CDR2 SYGVQD, per germline (reference sequence). CDR3 sequence (DNA): TGCGCCAGCAGTGCGGAGGGACTAGCGGGGGAGCAGTACTTC. This translates into CASSAEGLAGEQYF.

The chain combines TRBV5-6 with TRBJ2-1; TRBD1 matches 9 bases. CDR3 length: 15 amino acids. Germline V gene lookup returns CDR1 SGHDT and CDR2 YYEEEE. Trimming cost V 1 base and J 3 bases; bases outside gene matches: 2. The CDR3 loop is CASSLPGQGYNEQFF. CDR3 sequence (DNA): TGTGCCAGCAGCTTGCCGGGACAGGGCTACAATGAGCAGTTCTTC.

This chain links TRBV15 with TRBJ2-5, with D perhaps being TRBD1 or TRBD2 (5 bases each). V gave up 0 bases and J gave up 2 bases, with 13 bases separating them. The germline gives CDR1 LNHNV, CDR2 YYDKDF (reference sequence). The CDR3 has 16 residues. This CDR3 is CATSRDPHGGQETQYF. CDR3 DNA: TGTGCCACCAGCAGAGATCCCCATGGGGGTCAAGAGACCCAGTACTTC. The complete variable domain, with remaining parts taken from reference TRBV15 and TRBJ2-5, reads DAMVIQNPRYQVTQFGKPVTLSCSQTLNHNVMYWYQQKSSQAPKLLFHYYDKDFNNEADTPDNFQSRRPNTSFCFLDIRSPGLGDTAMYLCATSRDPHGGQETQYFGPGTRLLVL.

This clone appeared once. The rearrangement uses TRBV7-9 and TRBJ2-7; D tentatively reads TRBD1 or TRBD2 (5 bases each). The germline CDR1 and CDR2 sequences are SEHNR and FQNEAQ (reference sequence). Trimming took 3 bases from V and 5 from J, leaving 5 bases between them. The CDR3 totals 11 residues. The CDR3 DNA is TGTGCCAGCAGCTTGGGGGACGAGCAGTACTTC. Amino acids: CASSLGDEQYF.

The chain joins TRBV28 to TRBJ2-1; perhaps TRBD2 as D (5 bases). The CDR3 sequence is 16 residues long. V gave up 3 bases and J gave up 4 bases, with 16 bases separating them. The germline V gene has CDR1 MDHEN and CDR2 SYDVKM. CDR3 bases: TGTGCCAGCAGTTTCATTACTAGTATCGCTTACAATGAGCAGTTCTTC. The encoded protein is CASSFITSIAYNEQFF.

This clone was picked up one time. The chain links TRBV15 to TRBJ2-1, with 13 bases matching TRBD2. J lost 8 bases, V lost 4 bases, and 8 bases had no gene match. The CDR3 is 16 residues long. CDR1 is LNHNV, CDR2 YYDKDF, per germline (reference sequence). DNA for the CDR3: TGTGCCACCAGCAAGGGACTAGCGGGATCTGGCGATGAGCAGTTCTTC. Translation: CATSKGLAGSGDEQFF. The variable domain in full, completed from reference TRBV15 and TRBJ2-1, reads DAMVIQNPRYQVTQFGKPVTLSCSQTLNHNVMYWYQQKSSQAPKLLFHYYDKDFNNEADTPDNFQSRRPNTSFCFLDIRSPGLGDTAMYLCATSKGLAGSGDEQFFGPGTRLTVL.